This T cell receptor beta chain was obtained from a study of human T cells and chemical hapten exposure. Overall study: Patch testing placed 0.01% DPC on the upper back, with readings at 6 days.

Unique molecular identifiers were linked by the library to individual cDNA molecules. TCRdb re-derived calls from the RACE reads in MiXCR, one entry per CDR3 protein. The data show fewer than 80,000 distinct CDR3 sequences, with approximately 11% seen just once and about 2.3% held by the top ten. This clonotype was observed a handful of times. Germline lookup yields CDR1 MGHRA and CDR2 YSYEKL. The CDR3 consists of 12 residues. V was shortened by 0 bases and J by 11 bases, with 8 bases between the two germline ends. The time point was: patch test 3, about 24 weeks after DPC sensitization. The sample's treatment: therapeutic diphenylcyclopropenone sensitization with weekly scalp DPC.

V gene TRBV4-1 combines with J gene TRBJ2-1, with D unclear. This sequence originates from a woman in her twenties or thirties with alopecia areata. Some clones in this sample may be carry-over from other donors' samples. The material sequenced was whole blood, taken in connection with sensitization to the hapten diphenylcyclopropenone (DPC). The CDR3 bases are TGCGCCAGCAGCCAAGAAGGGATAAAGCAGTTCTTC. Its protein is CASSQEGIKQFF.